The clone carrying this TCR beta chain was detected ten times or more. Its antigen is as yet unknown. A single record per CDR3 protein comes from TCRdb applying MiXCR to the 5' RACE reads. The table has 300,000 to 350,000 distinct CDR3 sequences, around 8.1% seen once. V trimming: 6 bases; J trimming: 9 bases; junction bases outside the gene matches: 12. The germline V gene encodes CDR1 DFQATT and CDR2 SNEGSKA (reference sequence). This CDR3 has 14 residues. The data are from a study of T cells after yellow fever vaccination. Study-level results: Reappearance after the booster was seen for most primary-vaccination clones, at 95% to 98% CD4 and roughly 90% CD8.

Sequencing used PBMCs, obtained around 45 days after the first yellow fever vaccination. This chain uses TRBV20-1 with TRBJ1-2; TRBD1 aligns across 11 bases. The receptor was derived from a man aged 18 to 35 who received the YFV17D yellow fever vaccine. The CDR3 region is CSALTGTGGRSYTF. CDR3 coding DNA: TGCAGTGCCCTTACCGGGACAGGGGGGAGAAGCTACACCTTC.